Listed below are T cell receptor beta chains from one sample, sequenced in a study of T cell repertoires in cytomegalovirus infection. TCRdb re-derived calls from the reads in MiXCR, one entry per CDR3 protein. The sample lists about 490,000 distinct CDR3 sequences; approximately 10% were seen once. Sequencing used PBMCs. These receptors all come from a human donor in good health (CMV status not recorded). Some clones in this sample may be carry-over from other donors' samples. CDR3s include the opening cysteine and the closing phenylalanine or tryptophan.

v_call cdr3_aa
TRBV9 CASSPSADSFMNEKLFF
TRBV12-3/TRBV12-4 CASSSRTGAYEQYF
TRBV12-3/TRBV12-4 CASSLRPTGETQYF
TRBV4-1 CASSQEEQRERYEQFF
TRBV14 CASSHPTKETQYF
TRBV4-1 CASSHEDSLGDEKLFF
TRBV28 CASSLVGGSQPQHF
TRBV28 CASSRGGQGTDTQYF
TRBV29-1 CSVEDPTGGPYEQYF
TRBV24-1 CATSVGMLAYNEQFF
TRBV19 CASSIDQVPPTSHYEQYF
TRBV28 CASSPTGEGANEKLFF
TRBV12-3/TRBV12-4 CASSLARRAGELFF
TRBV5-1 CASSLEDRRHEQYF
TRBV6-2/TRBV6-3 CASRKTGGFEAFF
TRBV5-6 CASSSSLGATDTQYF
TRBV7-2 CASSLGGGGSGEKLFF
TRBV7-4 CASSLGRPCYEQYF
TRBV27 CASSPAQTGSSYEQYF
TRBV23-1 CASLTGGRTSGRVEQFF
TRBV29-1 CSVGGGSTTIYEQYF
TRBV5-4 CASSLAFPESGELFF
TRBV5-4 CASSYNSNEQYF
TRBV20-1 CSARTSVIYNEQFF
TRBV27 CASSPQVGEEETQYF
TRBV11-2 CASSLERVWDNEQFF
TRBV20-1 CSATMTSVAYEQYF
TRBV29-1 CSVEGSYTEAFF
TRBV25-1 CASSYSGTTYEQYF
TRBV7-2 CASSARQGNQPQHF
TRBV29-1 CSGLRNTEAFF
TRBV7-2 CASSFRPTNEKLFF
TRBV7-9 CASSPDLSDHEQYF
TRBV6-5 CASSYSQGAVEQFF
TRBV20-1 CSARRSRAQETQYF
TRBV7-6 CASSLDWIDSYEQYF
TRBV28 CASSLRRVSYNEQFF
TRBV19 CASIGYEQYF
TRBV25-1 CASSSPSVNEKLFF